This T cell receptor (beta chain) was documented in a study of cytomegalovirus exposure and HLA in healthy donors. In the study overall: Genetic ancestry analysis placed over 65% of the approximately 400 donors that were genotyped in the Caucasian-associated cluster.

PCR employed 60 Vbeta and 13 Jbeta primers. Sequencing used immunoSEQ multiplex PCR; TCRdb keeps in-frame clones, though not all of them. The repertoire holds more than 80,000 clones, with approximately 71% as singletons. Germline lookup yields CDR1 MDHEN and CDR2 SYDVKM. After removal of 5 bases from V and 2 bases from J, the junction contained 8 bases not matched to a gene. The CDR3 loop spans 15 amino acids. This clone has only one observation. The sample consisted of PBMCs. This TCR came from a man aged 45-60 years in good health and CMV-seronegative. V usage is TRBV28 and J usage is TRBJ2-5; 7 bases line up with TRBD1. CDR3 coding DNA: TGTGCCAGCAGTCCACCGGACAGGTCTCAAGAGACCCAGTACTTC. Its translation is CASSPPDRSQETQYF.